This T cell receptor (beta chain) was recorded in a study of blood T cell repertoires in COVID-19. Study details: The analysed material was cDNA or gDNA that came from T cells, B-cell-depleted T cells, or PBMCs.

Repertoires were generated with immunoSEQ multiplex PCR, while TCRdb's copy carries only in-frame clones and drops some. Here the sample spans about 480,000 clones, 75% to 90% being singletons. V trimming: 0 bases; J trimming: 9 bases; junction bases outside the gene matches: 8. This CDR3 spans 16 amino acids. CDR1 is SGHRS and CDR2 is YFSETQ in the germline V gene. The sequenced sample was peripheral blood. The TCR was taken from a young man with COVID-19, enrolled during active disease. The genes are TRBV5-1 and TRBJ1-6, with 8 bases matching TRBD1. Written as DNA, the CDR3 is TGCGCCAGCAGCTTGGATGGGCAGGGGGCGGCTTCACCCCTCCACTTT. It yields the protein CASSLDGQGAASPLHF.